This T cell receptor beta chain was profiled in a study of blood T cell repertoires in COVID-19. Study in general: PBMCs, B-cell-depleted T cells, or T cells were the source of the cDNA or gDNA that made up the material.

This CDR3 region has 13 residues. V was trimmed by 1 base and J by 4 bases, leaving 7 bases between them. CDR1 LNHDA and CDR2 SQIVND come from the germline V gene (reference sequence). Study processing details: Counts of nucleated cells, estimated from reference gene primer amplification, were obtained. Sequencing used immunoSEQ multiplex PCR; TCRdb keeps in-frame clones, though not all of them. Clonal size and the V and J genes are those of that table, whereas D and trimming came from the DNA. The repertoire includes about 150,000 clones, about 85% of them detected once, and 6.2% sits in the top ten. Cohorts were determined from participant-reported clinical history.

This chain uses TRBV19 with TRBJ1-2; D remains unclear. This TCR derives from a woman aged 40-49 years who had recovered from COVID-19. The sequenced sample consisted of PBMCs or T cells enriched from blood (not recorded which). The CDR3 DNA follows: TGTGCCAGTAGTATAGCTAGCACCTATGGCTACACCTTC. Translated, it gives CASSIASTYGYTF.